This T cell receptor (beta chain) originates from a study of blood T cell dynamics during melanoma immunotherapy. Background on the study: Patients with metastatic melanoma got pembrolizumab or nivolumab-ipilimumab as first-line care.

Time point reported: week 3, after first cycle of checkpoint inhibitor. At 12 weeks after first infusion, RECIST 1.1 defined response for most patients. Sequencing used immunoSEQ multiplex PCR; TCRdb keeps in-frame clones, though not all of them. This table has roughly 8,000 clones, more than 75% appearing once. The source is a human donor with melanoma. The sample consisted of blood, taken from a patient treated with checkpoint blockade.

CDR3 in DNA: TGTGCCAGCAGCTCGGGACGGCCTGGGGTTGGGCAGTACTTC. Translating it yields CASSSGRPGVGQYF. J is TRBJ2-7 and V is TRBV11-2, with D perhaps assigned TRBD1 or TRBD2 (5 bases each). The V gene's germline CDR1 is SGHAT and CDR2 FQNNGV. The CDR3 runs 14 residues. V shed 4 bases and J shed 9 bases, with 19 bases lying between them.